This T cell receptor beta chain was identified during a study of shared clonotypes between healthy human individuals. Study as a whole: Each donor contributed plates that comprised three CD4 naive, three CD4 memory, two CD8 naive and one CD8 memory.

Only CD45RO-negative cells positively selected for CCR7 counted as naive CD8 cells, so terminally differentiated effector memory CD45RA+ cells were excluded. The CDR3 totals 16 residues. The V end was cut by 0 bases, the J end by 1 base, with 13 bases between. Germline-derived CDR1 and CDR2 are SGHDN and FVKESK. Here immunoSEQ multiplex PCR was the method, and the copy in TCRdb shows in-frame clones only, minus some. The table has roughly 1,800,000 clones, about 95% seen once; the top ten hold more than 0.9%. Sequencing used naive CD8+ T cells sorted from blood. The receptor comes from a young man in good health. The chain recombines TRBV14 with TRBJ2-7, with D uncertain. The CDR3 DNA sequence: TGTGCCAGCAGCCAAGATCCCCTCAGATATTCCTACGAGCAGTACTTC. The encoded protein is CASSQDPLRYSYEQYF.